This T cell receptor (beta chain) was sequenced for a study of T-cell reconstitution after alpha-beta-depleted transplantation in children. General study findings and limits: At day 60, the high TCRbeta diversity found in some patients originated from recipient T cells and thymic progenitors that had survived. Two months or so post-transplant, alpha-beta T cells reportedly derived from several hundred expanded graft clones. Newly generated T cells supplied most T-cell counts and diversity one year post-transplant.

Germline V CDR1 and CDR2: MNHEY, SMNVEV (reference sequence). Trimming took 5 bases from V and 4 from J, leaving 11 bases between them. The CDR3 spans 13 residues. Unique molecular identifiers tagged the TCRbeta library. TCRdb called the PCR reads again in MiXCR, with one record for every CDR3 protein. The sample shows approximately 85,000 distinct CDR3 sequences, about 14% of them seen only once. With respect to this clonotype: Antigen: not known.

The sequence was obtained from a male patient aged 2 to 10 who had a stem cell transplant for acute lymphoblastic leukemia, so the T cells may come from the graft donor. The starting material was PBMCs, mostly from graft donor cells, obtained 180 days after TCRalphabeta/CD19-depleted stem cell transplant. The chain recombines TRBV27 with TRBJ1-2, with D tentatively TRBD1 (5 bases). The CDR3 bases are TGTGCCAGCAGTCCCCAGGGAATCTATGGCTACACCTTC. This sequence encodes CASSPQGIYGYTF.